This T cell receptor beta chain emerged from a study of control samples from healthy donors and cancer patients. Germline CDR1 reads SGHVS; CDR2 reads FQNEAQ. V lost 5 bases, J lost 5 bases, and 7 bases stayed unmatched. This CDR3 contains 15 residues. Clones were sequenced by immunoSEQ multiplex PCR, and TCRdb holds only the in-frame ones, with some missing. The sample yields 79,000 or so clones, 85% to 90% seen once. This clone was found once. The TCR was taken from a woman aged 45-60 years with colorectal cancer. Source material: PBMCs. The genes are TRBV7-8 and TRBJ2-1; 9 positions match TRBD1. CDR3 bases: TGTGCCAGCAGCCCTGGGACAGGGTACGACAATGAGCAGTTCTTC. It encodes CASSPGTGYDNEQFF.